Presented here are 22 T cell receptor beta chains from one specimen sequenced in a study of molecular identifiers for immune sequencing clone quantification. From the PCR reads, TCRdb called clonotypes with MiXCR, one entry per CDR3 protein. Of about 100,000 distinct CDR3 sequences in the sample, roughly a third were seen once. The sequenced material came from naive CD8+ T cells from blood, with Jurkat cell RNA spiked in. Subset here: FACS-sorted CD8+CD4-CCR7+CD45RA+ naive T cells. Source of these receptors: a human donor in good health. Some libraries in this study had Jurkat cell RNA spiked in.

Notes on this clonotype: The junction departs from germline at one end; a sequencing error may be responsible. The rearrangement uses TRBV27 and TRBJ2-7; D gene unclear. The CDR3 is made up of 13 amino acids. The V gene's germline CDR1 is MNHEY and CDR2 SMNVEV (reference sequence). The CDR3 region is CASSLSGPYELYF. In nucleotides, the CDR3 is TGTGCCAGCAGTTTGTCTGGGCCCTACGAGCTGTACTTC.

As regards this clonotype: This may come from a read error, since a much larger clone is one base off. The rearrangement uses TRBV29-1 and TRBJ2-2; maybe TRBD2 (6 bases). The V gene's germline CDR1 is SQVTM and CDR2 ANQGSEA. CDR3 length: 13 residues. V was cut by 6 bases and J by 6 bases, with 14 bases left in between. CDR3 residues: CSVEGLGAGELFF. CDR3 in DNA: TGCAGCGTGGAGGGACTGGGGGCCGGGGAGCTGTTTTTT.

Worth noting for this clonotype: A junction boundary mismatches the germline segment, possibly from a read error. CDR3 bases: TGTGCCAGCAGTTTAGCAGGGATGACAGATACGCGGTATTTT. Translation gives CASSLAGMTDTRYF. The chain couples TRBV12-3 or TRBV12-4 to TRBJ2-3; TRBD1 is a possible D gene (5 bases). This CDR3 spans 14 amino acids.

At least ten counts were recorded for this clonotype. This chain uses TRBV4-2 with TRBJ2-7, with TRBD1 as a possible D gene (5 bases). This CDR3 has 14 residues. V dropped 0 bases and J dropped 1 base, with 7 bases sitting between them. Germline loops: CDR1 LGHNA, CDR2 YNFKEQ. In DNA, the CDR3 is TGTGCCAGCAGCCAAGAGAGACAGTCCTACGAGCAGTACTTC. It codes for CASSQERQSYEQYF.

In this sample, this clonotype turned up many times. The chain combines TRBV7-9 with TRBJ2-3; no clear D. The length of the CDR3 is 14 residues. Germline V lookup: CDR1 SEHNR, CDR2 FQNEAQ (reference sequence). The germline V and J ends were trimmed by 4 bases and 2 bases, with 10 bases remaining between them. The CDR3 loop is CASSSYGPTDTQYF. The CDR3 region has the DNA TGTGCCAGCAGCTCGTATGGACCCACAGATACGCAGTATTTT.

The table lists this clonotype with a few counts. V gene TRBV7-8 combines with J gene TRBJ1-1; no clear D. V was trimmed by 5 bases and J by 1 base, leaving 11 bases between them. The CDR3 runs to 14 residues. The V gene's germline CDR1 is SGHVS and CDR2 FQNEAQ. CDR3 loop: CASSPTKGNTEAFF. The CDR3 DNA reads TGTGCCAGCAGCCCGACAAAGGGGAACACTGAAGCTTTCTTT.

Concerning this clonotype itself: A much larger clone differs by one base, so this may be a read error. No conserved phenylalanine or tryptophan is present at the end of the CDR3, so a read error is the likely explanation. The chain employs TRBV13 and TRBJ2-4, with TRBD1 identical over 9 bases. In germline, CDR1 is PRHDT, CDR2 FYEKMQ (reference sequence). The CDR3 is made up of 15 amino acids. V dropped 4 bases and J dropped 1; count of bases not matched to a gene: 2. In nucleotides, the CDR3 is TGTGCCAGCAGCTGGGACAGGGAGGCCAAAAACATTCAGTACCTC. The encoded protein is CASSWDREAKNIQYL.

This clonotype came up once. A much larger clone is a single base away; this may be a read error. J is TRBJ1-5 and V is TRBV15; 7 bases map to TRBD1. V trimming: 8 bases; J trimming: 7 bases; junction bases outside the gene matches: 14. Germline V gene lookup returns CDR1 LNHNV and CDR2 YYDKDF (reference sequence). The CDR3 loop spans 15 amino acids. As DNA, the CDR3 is TGTGCCACCTGCCGGGGACAGAATATCCTCCAGCCCCAGCATTTT. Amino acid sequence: CATCRGQNILQPQHF.

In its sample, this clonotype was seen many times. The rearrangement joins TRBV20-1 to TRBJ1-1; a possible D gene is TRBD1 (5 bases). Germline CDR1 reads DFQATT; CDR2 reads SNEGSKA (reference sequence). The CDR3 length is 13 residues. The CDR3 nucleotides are TGCAGCGCTTGGGACGGGGCCAACACTGAAGCTTTCTTT. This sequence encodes CSAWDGANTEAFF.

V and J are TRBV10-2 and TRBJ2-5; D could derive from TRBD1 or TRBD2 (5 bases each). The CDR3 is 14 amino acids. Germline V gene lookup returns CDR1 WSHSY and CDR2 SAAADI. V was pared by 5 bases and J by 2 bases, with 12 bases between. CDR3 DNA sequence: TGCGCCAGCAGTCTTGGGACGCTGCAAGAGACCCAGTACTTC. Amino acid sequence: CASSLGTLQETQYF.

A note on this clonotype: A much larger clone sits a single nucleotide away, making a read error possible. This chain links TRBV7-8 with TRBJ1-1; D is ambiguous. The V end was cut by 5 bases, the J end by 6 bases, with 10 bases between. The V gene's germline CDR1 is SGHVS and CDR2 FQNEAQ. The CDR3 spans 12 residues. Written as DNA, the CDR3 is TGTGCCAGCAGCCCCTGTGGGGCTGAAGCTTTCTTT. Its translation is CASSPCGAEAFF.

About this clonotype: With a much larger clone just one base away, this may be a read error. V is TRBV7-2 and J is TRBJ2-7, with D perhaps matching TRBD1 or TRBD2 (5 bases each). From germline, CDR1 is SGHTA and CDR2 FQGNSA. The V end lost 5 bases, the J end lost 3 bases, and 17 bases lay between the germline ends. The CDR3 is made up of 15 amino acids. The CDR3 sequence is CASSARGYAHYEQYF. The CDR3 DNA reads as TGTGCCAGCAGCGCCCGGGGCTACGCTCACTACGAGCAGTACTTC.

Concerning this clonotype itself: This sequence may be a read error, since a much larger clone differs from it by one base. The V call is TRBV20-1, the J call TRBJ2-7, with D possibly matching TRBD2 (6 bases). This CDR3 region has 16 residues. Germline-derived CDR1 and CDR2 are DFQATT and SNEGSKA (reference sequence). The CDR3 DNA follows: TGCGGTGCTAGAGATCCCTTGGGGGAGGCATCCTACGAGCAGTACTTC. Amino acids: CGARDPLGEASYEQYF.

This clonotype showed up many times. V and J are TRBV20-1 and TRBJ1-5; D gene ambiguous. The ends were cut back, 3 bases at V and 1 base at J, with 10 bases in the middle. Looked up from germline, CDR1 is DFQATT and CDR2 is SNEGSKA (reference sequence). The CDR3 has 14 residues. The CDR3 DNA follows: TGCAGTGCTAGCCCGCAAGTCAGCAATCAGCCCCAGCATTTT. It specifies CSASPQVSNQPQHF.

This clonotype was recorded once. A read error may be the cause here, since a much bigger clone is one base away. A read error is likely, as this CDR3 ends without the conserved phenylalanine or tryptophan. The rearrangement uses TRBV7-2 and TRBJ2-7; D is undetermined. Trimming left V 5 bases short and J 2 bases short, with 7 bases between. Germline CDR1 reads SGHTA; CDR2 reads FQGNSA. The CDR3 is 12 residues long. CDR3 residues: CASSHWAYEQYS. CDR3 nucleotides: TGTGCCAGCAGCCACTGGGCCTACGAGCAGTACTCC.

CDR3 sequence: CASSQDLGLRYSYEQFF. As DNA, the CDR3 is TGCGCCAGCAGCCAAGATTTAGGCCTCAGGTACTCCTACGAGCAGTTCTTC. The genes are TRBV4-3 and TRBJ2-7; D is unresolved. The DNA matches TRBJ2-1 better at its end, which makes the J call doubtful. The germline V gene encodes CDR1 LGHNA and CDR2 YSLEER. The CDR3 runs to 17 residues.

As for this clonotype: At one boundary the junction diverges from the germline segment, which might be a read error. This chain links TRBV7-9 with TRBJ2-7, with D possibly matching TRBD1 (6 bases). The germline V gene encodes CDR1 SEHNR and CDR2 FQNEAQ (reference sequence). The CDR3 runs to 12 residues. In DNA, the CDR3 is TGTGCCAGCAGCGCCACAGGGCTCGAGCAGGACTTC. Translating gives CASSATGLEQDF.

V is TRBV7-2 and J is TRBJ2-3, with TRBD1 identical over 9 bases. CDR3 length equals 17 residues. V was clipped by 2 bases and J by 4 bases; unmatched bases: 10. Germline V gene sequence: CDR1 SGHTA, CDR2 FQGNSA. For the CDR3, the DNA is TGTGCCAGCAGCTTAACAATGGGACAGGGTTTAGCAGATACGCAGTATTTT. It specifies CASSLTMGQGLADTQYF. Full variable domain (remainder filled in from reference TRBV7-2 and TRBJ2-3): GAGVSQSPSNKVTEKGKDVELRCDPISGHTALYWYRQSLGQGLEFLIYFQGNSAPDKSGLPSDRFSAERTGGSVSTLTIQRTQQEDSAVYLCASSLTMGQGLADTQYFGPGTRLTVL.

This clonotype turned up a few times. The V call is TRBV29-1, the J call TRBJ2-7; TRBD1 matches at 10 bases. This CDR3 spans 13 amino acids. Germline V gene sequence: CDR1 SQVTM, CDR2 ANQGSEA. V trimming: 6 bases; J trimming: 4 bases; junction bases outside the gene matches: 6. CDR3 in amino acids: CSVRQGARYEQYF. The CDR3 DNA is TGCAGCGTCAGACAGGGGGCGAGGTACGAGCAGTACTTC.

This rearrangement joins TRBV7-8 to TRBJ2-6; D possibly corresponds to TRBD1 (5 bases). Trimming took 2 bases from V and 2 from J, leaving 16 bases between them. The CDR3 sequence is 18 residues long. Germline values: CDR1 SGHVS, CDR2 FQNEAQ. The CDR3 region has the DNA TGTGCCAGCAGCTTACCCGGCAGGGTCCCTCCTGGGGCCAACGTCCTGACTTTC. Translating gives CASSLPGRVPPGANVLTF.

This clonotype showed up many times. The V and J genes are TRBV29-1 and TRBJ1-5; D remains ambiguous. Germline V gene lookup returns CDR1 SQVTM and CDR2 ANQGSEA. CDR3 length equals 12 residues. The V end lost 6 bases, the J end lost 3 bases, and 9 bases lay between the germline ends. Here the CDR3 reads CSVREYNQPQHF. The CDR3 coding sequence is TGCAGCGTCCGGGAATACAATCAGCCCCAGCATTTT. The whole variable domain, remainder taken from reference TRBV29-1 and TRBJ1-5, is SAVISQKPSRDICQRGTSLTIQCQVDSQVTMMFWYRQQPGQSLTLIATANQGSEATYESGFVIDKFPISRPNLTFSTLTVSNMSPEDSSIYLCSVREYNQPQHFGDGTRLSIL.

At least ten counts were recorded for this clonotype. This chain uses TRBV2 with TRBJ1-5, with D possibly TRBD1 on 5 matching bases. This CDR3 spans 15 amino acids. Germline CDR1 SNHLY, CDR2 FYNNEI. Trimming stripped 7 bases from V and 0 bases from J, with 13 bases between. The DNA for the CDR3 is TGTGCCAGCACGGGGGACTCTTATAGCAATCAGCCCCAGCATTTT. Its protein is CASTGDSYSNQPQHF.